One T cell receptor (beta chain) is described in this entry. Antigen unknown. The CDR3 is 13 amino acids. The germline V and J ends were trimmed by 3 bases and 4 bases, with 12 bases remaining between them. Per germline, CDR1 GTSNPN and CDR2 SVGIG (reference sequence). This sample's time point: pre-treatment sample, taken before nivolumab and TIL therapy. Tumor tissue came from excised metastases, mostly pleural nodules or supraclavicular lymph nodes. The data stem from a study of TIL therapy for anti-PD-1-resistant metastatic lung cancer. The libraries were made with immunoSEQ v3. Profiled with immunoSEQ multiplex PCR; TCRdb holds only in-frame clones, not every one. Of about 50,000 clones listed, over 65% are singletons. The study's findings and limits: Compared with baseline intratumoral T cells, expanded TIL cultures were more clonal and less diverse (roughly 6.3% vs 31%).

The chain is built from TRBV30 and TRBJ1-1; D is undetermined. The sample here was tumor tissue, taken at baseline. This clonotype was sampled from a person aged 25-80 years with non-small cell lung cancer. CDR3 loop: CAWRVLSGTEAFF. CDR3 DNA: TGTGCCTGGAGAGTATTGTCGGGCACTGAAGCTTTCTTT.